The T cell receptor beta chain described here comes from a study of shared clonotypes between healthy human individuals. Study context: The cohort had two women and three men, ages 18 to 49. CD8 memory received one plate per donor, CD8 naive two, CD4 memory three and CD4 naive three.

This clone was seen once. Its cognate antigen is unknown. There were no recent acute infections or vaccinations among the donors, who were healthy HIV-negative adults. Whole-study results and caveats: An expected dependence of interdonor clonotype sharing on sequencing depth was noted.

Assay used: immunoSEQ multiplex PCR; TCRdb lists only in-frame clones, some missing. This sample carries about 600,000 clones, roughly 97% of them seen once, and the ten largest clones take around 0.06%. Germline assignment: CDR1 MNHEY and CDR2 SVGAGI. Trimming stripped 2 bases from V and 5 bases from J, with 16 bases between. The CDR3 has 15 residues. Material: naive CD4+ T cells sorted from blood. The subset here: CD45RA+ positively selected. The sequence derives from a woman between 25 and 40 years old in good health. This chain links TRBV6-5 with TRBJ2-7; perhaps TRBD2 as D (7 bases). CDR3 coding DNA: TGTGCCAGCAGTTACGGGAGGGGGGTGATGAACGAGCAGTACTTC. This translates into CASSYGRGVMNEQYF.